These T cell receptor beta chains were read from a single sample in a study of T cell responses to AZD1222 COVID-19 vaccine. Using immunoSEQ multiplex PCR, the repertoire was profiled, and TCRdb retains in-frame clones only, with some absent. This table holds approximately 150,000 clones, about nine tenths found once. The starting material was peripheral blood, obtained on day 0 of AZD1222 vaccination. The receptors shown here come from an adult in good health. Each CDR3 is given with its conserved first and last residue. Fields, in order: D gene, V gene, clone size, J gene, CDR3 DNA, CDR3 protein. D genes are given only for firm matches. The size entry is marked missing in some rows and otherwise reads once, few, many or a size class.

d_gene: .
v_gene: TRBV11-2
abundance: .
j_gene: TRBJ1-4
CDR3nt: TGTGCCAGCAGCGCCCACAGGGCGGTTAATGAAAAACTGTTTTTT
CDR3aa: CASSAHRAVNEKLFF

d_gene: .
v_gene: TRBV27
abundance: .
j_gene: TRBJ1-5
CDR3nt: TGTGCCAGCAGGGGGTCCTCCGGAGGACCTCAGCCCCAGCATTTT
CDR3aa: CASRGSSGGPQPQHF

d_gene: TRBD1
v_gene: TRBV27
abundance: .
j_gene: TRBJ2-1
CDR3nt: TGTGCCAGCAGGACTCCGGGACAGGGCTTCAATGAGCAGTTCTTC
CDR3aa: CASRTPGQGFNEQFF

d_gene: TRBD1
v_gene: TRBV2
abundance: .
j_gene: TRBJ1-6
CDR3nt: TGTGCCAGCAGAAGTGGGGACAGCCAGAATTCACCCCTCCACTTT
CDR3aa: CASRSGDSQNSPLHF

d_gene: TRBD2
v_gene: TRBV5-8
abundance: .
j_gene: TRBJ2-7
CDR3nt: TGTGCCAGCAGCCCGCGACGAGTAGCGGGGGCCTACGAGCAGTACTTC
CDR3aa: CASSPRRVAGAYEQYF

d_gene: .
v_gene: TRBV18
abundance: once
j_gene: TRBJ2-1
CDR3nt: TGTGCCAGCTCACCACGGTCCCCCTCGGGCAGGAACAATGAGCAGTTCTTC
CDR3aa: CASSPRSPSGRNNEQFF

d_gene: TRBD1
v_gene: TRBV7-2
abundance: .
j_gene: TRBJ2-7
CDR3nt: TGTGCCAGCAGCATAGCGACAGGGGGCGGGTACGAGCAGTACTTC
CDR3aa: CASSIATGGGYEQYF

d_gene: .
v_gene: TRBV27
abundance: .
j_gene: TRBJ1-4
CDR3nt: TGTGCCAGCAGTCCCGGTAGGAGGGGTGAAAAACTGTTTTTT
CDR3aa: CASSPGRRGEKLFF

d_gene: .
v_gene: TRBV9
abundance: once
j_gene: TRBJ1-4
CDR3nt: TGTGCCAGCAGCGTAGGGACATCAGGCCAGAATGAAAAACTGTTTTTT
CDR3aa: CASSVGTSGQNEKLFF

d_gene: .
v_gene: TRBV7-9
abundance: once
j_gene: TRBJ1-1
CDR3nt: TGTGCCAGCAGCTTAGCGCACCCGAACACTGAAGCTTTCTTT
CDR3aa: CASSLAHPNTEAFF

d_gene: TRBD1
v_gene: TRBV5-5
abundance: .
j_gene: TRBJ2-7
CDR3nt: TGTGCCAGCAGCTTGGGGACAGGGATGGGCGAGCAGTACTTC
CDR3aa: CASSLGTGMGEQYF

d_gene: .
v_gene: TRBV7-6
abundance: .
j_gene: TRBJ1-1
CDR3nt: TGTGCCAGCAGCTTAACAGTGAACACTGAAGCTTTCTTT
CDR3aa: CASSLTVNTEAFF

d_gene: .
v_gene: TRBV14
abundance: .
j_gene: TRBJ2-1
CDR3nt: TGTGCCAGCAGCTTCCGGAATAGAGGGATAGGAAATGAGCAGTTCTTC
CDR3aa: CASSFRNRGIGNEQFF

d_gene: .
v_gene: TRBV9
abundance: once
j_gene: TRBJ1-4
CDR3nt: TGTGCCAGCAGCGCCCCCGATAATGAAAAACTGTTTTTT
CDR3aa: CASSAPDNEKLFF

d_gene: .
v_gene: TRBV30
abundance: .
j_gene: TRBJ1-5
CDR3nt: TGTGCCTGGAGTAGACGAGGACTCCTCTATCAGCCCCAGCATTTT
CDR3aa: CAWSRRGLLYQPQHF

d_gene: .
v_gene: TRBV16
abundance: .
j_gene: TRBJ2-7
CDR3nt: TGTGCCAGCAGCCAAGTGCGCAGGGTCGGGTACGAGCAGTACTTC
CDR3aa: CASSQVRRVGYEQYF

d_gene: TRBD1
v_gene: TRBV9
abundance: .
j_gene: TRBJ2-7
CDR3nt: TGTGCCAGCAGCGTCGGGACAGGGGGCAGCTACGAGCAGTACTTC
CDR3aa: CASSVGTGGSYEQYF

d_gene: .
v_gene: TRBV5-4
abundance: few
j_gene: TRBJ2-7
CDR3nt: TGTGCCAGCAGCTTCCAATCCCCGGACGAGCAGTACTTC
CDR3aa: CASSFQSPDEQYF

d_gene: .
v_gene: TRBV2
abundance: .
j_gene: TRBJ2-7
CDR3nt: TGTGCCAGCAGTGAAGCGCGAGACACCAAGCAGTACTTC
CDR3aa: CASSEARDTKQYF

d_gene: .
v_gene: TRBV5-1
abundance: .
j_gene: TRBJ1-1
CDR3nt: TGCGCCAGCAGCTTGAGCAGGGCGAGCACTGAAGCTTTCTTT
CDR3aa: CASSLSRASTEAFF

d_gene: TRBD2
v_gene: TRBV11-3
abundance: .
j_gene: TRBJ2-1
CDR3nt: TGTGCCAGCAGCTTGGGATTGGGAGGGCCCTTGAATGAGCAGTTCTTC
CDR3aa: CASSLGLGGPLNEQFF

d_gene: .
v_gene: TRBV21-1
abundance: .
j_gene: TRBJ2-3
CDR3nt: TGTGCCAGCAGCAGGCCGGGACTAGCGGGAGGCCAGAACACAGATACGCAGTATTTT
CDR3aa: CASSRPGLAGGQNTDTQYF

d_gene: TRBD1
v_gene: TRBV12-3/TRBV12-4
abundance: .
j_gene: TRBJ1-2
CDR3nt: TGTGCCAGCAGTTTACAGGGGGCGAGTGGCTACACCTTC
CDR3aa: CASSLQGASGYTF

d_gene: TRBD2
v_gene: TRBV4-1
abundance: .
j_gene: TRBJ2-1
CDR3nt: TGCGCCAGCAGCCAAGAGACTAGCGGGACTCTCAATGAGCAGTTCTTC
CDR3aa: CASSQETSGTLNEQFF

d_gene: .
v_gene: TRBV10-3
abundance: .
j_gene: TRBJ1-6
CDR3nt: TGTGCCATCAGTGACCAGGGTTCGGTATACTCCTATAATTCACCCCTCCACTTT
CDR3aa: CAISDQGSVYSYNSPLHF

d_gene: .
v_gene: TRBV4-1
abundance: .
j_gene: TRBJ1-5
CDR3nt: TGCGCCAGCAGCCCCATGGTGGTTCAGGGGCATCAGCCCCAGCATTTT
CDR3aa: CASSPMVVQGHQPQHF

d_gene: .
v_gene: TRBV11-2
abundance: .
j_gene: TRBJ1-2
CDR3nt: TGTGCCAGCAGCTTAGGGTCAGCCTTGGGCTACACCTTC
CDR3aa: CASSLGSALGYTF

d_gene: TRBD1
v_gene: TRBV7-2
abundance: .
j_gene: TRBJ1-2
CDR3nt: TGTGCCAGCAGCTTAGTGGCCACCCCGGGACAGGGGTATGGCTACACCTTC
CDR3aa: CASSLVATPGQGYGYTF

d_gene: .
v_gene: TRBV11-1
abundance: .
j_gene: TRBJ1-6
CDR3nt: TGTGCCAGCAGCTTGGGGCCCAATTCACCCCTCCACTTT
CDR3aa: CASSLGPNSPLHF

d_gene: .
v_gene: TRBV7-9
abundance: .
j_gene: TRBJ2-3
CDR3nt: TGTGCCAGCGGGGAGCGAGATACGCAGTATTTT
CDR3aa: CASGERDTQYF

d_gene: TRBD1
v_gene: TRBV5-1
abundance: .
j_gene: TRBJ2-1
CDR3nt: TGCGCCAGCAGCCCCGGACAGGGAGGATACAATGAGCAGTTCTTC
CDR3aa: CASSPGQGGYNEQFF

d_gene: TRBD1
v_gene: TRBV4-1
abundance: .
j_gene: TRBJ1-2
CDR3nt: TGCGCCAGCAGCCAAGTAGCTTCGAGGACAGGGTCGAAATCTGGCTACACCTTC
CDR3aa: CASSQVASRTGSKSGYTF

d_gene: TRBD1
v_gene: TRBV18
abundance: .
j_gene: TRBJ1-5
CDR3nt: TGTGCCAGCTCACCCAGGGACAGAGGAGGGGCGCCCCAGCATTTT
CDR3aa: CASSPRDRGGAPQHF

d_gene: TRBD1
v_gene: TRBV3-1/TRBV3-2
abundance: .
j_gene: TRBJ1-1
CDR3nt: TGTGCCAGCAGCCTGCAGGGGGGGAACACTGAAGCTTTCTTT
CDR3aa: CASSLQGGNTEAFF

d_gene: TRBD2
v_gene: TRBV28
abundance: .
j_gene: TRBJ2-1
CDR3nt: TGTGCCAGCAAGGAACTAGCGGGTTCCTACAATGAGCAGTTCTTC
CDR3aa: CASKELAGSYNEQFF

d_gene: .
v_gene: TRBV27
abundance: .
j_gene: TRBJ1-1
CDR3nt: TGTGCCAGCAGTTTATCGACCAACACTGAAGCTTTCTTT
CDR3aa: CASSLSTNTEAFF